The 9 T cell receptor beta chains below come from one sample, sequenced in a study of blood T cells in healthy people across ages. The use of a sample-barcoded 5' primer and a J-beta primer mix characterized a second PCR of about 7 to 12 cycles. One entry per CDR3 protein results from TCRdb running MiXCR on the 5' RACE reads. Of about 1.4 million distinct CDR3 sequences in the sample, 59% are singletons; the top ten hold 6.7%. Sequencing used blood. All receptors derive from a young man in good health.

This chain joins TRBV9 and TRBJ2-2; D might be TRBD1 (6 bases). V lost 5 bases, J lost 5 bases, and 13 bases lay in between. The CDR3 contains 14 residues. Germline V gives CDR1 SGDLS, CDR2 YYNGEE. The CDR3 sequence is CASRTTGDTGELFF. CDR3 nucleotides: TGTGCCAGCAGGACGACAGGAGATACCGGGGAGCTGTTTTTT.

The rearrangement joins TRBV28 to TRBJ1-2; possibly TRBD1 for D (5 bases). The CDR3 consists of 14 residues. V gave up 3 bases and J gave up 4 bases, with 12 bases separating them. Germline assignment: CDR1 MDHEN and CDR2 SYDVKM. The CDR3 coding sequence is TGTGCCAGCAGTTTCGGGGCCACCACCTATGGCTACACCTTC. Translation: CASSFGATTYGYTF.

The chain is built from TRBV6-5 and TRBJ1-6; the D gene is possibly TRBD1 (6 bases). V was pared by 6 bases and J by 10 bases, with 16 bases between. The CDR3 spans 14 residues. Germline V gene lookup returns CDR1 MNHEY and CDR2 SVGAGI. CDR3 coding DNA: TGTGCCAGCAGAACAATTCAGGGGCAATCACCCCTCCACTTT. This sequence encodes CASRTIQGQSPLHF.

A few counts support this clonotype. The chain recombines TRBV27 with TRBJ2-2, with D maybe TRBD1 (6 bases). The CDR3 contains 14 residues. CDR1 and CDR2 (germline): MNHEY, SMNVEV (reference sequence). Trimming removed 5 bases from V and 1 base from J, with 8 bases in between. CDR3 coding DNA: TGTGCCAGCAGTAAACAGGGGAACACCGGGGAGCTGTTTTTT. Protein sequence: CASSKQGNTGELFF.

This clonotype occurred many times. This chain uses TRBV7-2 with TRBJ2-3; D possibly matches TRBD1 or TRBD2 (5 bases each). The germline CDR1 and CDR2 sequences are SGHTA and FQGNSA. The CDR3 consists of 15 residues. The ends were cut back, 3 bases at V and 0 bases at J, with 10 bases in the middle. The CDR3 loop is CASSLGTTSTDTQYF. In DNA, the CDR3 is TGTGCCAGCAGCTTGGGGACGACCAGCACAGATACGCAGTATTTT.

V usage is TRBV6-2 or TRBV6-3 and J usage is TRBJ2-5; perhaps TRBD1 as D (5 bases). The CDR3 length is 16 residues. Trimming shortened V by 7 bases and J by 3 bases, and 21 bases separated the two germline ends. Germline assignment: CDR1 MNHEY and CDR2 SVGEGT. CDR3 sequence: CASKKPRQQKKETQYF. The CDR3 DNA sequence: TGTGCCAGCAAAAAACCTCGACAGCAAAAAAAAGAGACCCAGTACTTC.

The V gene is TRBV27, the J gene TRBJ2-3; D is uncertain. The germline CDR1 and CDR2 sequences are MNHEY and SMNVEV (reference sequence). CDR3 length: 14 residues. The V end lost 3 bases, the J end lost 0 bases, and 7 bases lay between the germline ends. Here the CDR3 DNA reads TGTGCCAGCAGTTTCCCCTATAGCACAGATACGCAGTATTTT. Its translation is CASSFPYSTDTQYF.

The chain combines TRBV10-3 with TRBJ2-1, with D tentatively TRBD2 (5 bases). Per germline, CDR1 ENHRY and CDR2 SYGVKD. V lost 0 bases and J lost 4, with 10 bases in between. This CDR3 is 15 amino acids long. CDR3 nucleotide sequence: TGTGCCATCAGTGAGTCGAGACTAAAATACAATGAGCAGTTCTTC. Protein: CAISESRLKYNEQFF.

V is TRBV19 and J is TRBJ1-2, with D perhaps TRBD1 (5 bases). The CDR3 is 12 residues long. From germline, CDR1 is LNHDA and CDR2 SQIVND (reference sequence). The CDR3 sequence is CASTAGLYGYTF. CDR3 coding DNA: TGTGCTTCTACCGCAGGGCTCTATGGCTACACCTTC.